Listed here is a single T cell receptor (beta chain). These data are taken from a study of blood T cell repertoires in COVID-19. Sequencing was performed with immunoSEQ multiplex PCR; in TCRdb, only in-frame clones are kept and a portion is missing. The sample includes over 80,000 clones, more than 75% of them seen just once. Between the trimmed V and J ends, which lost 4 bases and 2 bases, there was a span of 11 bases. Germline CDR1 is LGHDT and CDR2 is YNNKEL (reference sequence). The CDR3 length is 14 residues. The clonotype comes from a man in his fifties with acute or convalescent COVID-19. This chain connects TRBV3-1 (or the pseudogene TRBV3-2) to TRBJ1-1; weak D call: TRBD1 (6 bases). Sequenced sample: peripheral blood. CDR3 protein: CASSRTETNTEAFF. In DNA, the CDR3 is TGTGCCAGCAGCCGGACAGAGACTAACACTGAAGCTTTCTTT.